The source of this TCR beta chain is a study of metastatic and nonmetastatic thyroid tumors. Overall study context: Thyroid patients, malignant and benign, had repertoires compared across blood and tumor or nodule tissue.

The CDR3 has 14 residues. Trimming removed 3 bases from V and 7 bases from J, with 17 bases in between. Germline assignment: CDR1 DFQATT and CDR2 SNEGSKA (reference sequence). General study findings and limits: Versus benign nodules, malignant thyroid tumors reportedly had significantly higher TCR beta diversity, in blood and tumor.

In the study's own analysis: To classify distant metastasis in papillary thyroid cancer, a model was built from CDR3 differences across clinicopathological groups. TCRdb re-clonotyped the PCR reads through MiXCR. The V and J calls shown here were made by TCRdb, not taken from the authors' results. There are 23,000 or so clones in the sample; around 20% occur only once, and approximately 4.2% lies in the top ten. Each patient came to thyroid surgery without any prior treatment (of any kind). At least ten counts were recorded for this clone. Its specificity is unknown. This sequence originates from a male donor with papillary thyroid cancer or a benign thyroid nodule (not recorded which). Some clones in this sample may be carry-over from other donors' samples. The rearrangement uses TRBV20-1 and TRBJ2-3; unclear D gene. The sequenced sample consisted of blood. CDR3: CSASDAFLSNTQYF. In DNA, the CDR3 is TGCAGTGCTAGTGATGCCTTCCTCTCCAATACGCAGTATTTT.